This TCR beta chain appears in the sequencing data of a study of blood T cell repertoires in COVID-19. Under the authors' procedure: Quantification of nucleated cells was approximated via reference gene primer amplification. TCRdb's copy holds only in-frame clones and misses some; the assay was immunoSEQ multiplex PCR. D and trimming come from the DNA, and the V and J calls and clone size come from that table. The sample shows 250,000 or so clones, around nine tenths of them seen only once. V was pared by 0 bases and J by 6 bases, with 2 bases of the junction left unmatched. Germline V lookup: CDR1 SEHNR, CDR2 FQNEAQ (reference sequence). CDR3 size: 14 residues. It was during active infection that Seattle patients were enrolled and then longitudinally followed.

The chain couples TRBV7-9 to TRBJ2-1, with TRBD2 identical over 7 bases. The sample taken for sequencing was peripheral blood. The sequence was obtained from an older woman with COVID-19, enrolled during active disease. This CDR3 reads CASSLATSTNEQFF. CDR3 DNA: TGTGCCAGCAGCTTAGCGACTAGCACCAATGAGCAGTTCTTC.